This TCR beta chain is from a study of shared clonotypes between healthy human individuals. Naive CD8 cells, CD45RO-negative and positively selected for CCR7, excluded terminally differentiated effector memory CD45RA+ cells. Trimming stripped 5 bases from V and 0 bases from J, with 10 bases between. CDR3 length: 14 amino acids. The germline V gene has CDR1 SNHLY and CDR2 FYNNEI. Data came from immunoSEQ multiplex PCR; TCRdb stores just in-frame clones and leaves some out. Seen here are roughly 2 million clones, about 95% observed once, and the top ten hold more than 0.95%. Study-level points and caveats: It was expected that sequencing depth would affect clonotype sharing among donors.

Details on this clone: Its antigen is as yet unknown.

Sequenced sample: naive CD8+ T cells sorted from blood. The V call is TRBV2, the J call TRBJ1-1; D may be TRBD1 (6 bases). This TCR derives from a man between 18 and 29 years old in good health. CDR3 sequence (DNA): TGTGCCAGCAGTTCTACAGGGATGAACACTGAAGCTTTCTTT. Translated: CASSSTGMNTEAFF.